This T cell receptor (beta chain) was documented in a study of blood T cell repertoires in COVID-19. Whole-study context: Donors in the United States, Italy and Spain gave samples during acute or convalescent COVID-19. In each case, the material was cDNA or gDNA derived from T cells, B-cell-depleted T cells, or PBMCs.

Data came from immunoSEQ multiplex PCR; TCRdb stores just in-frame clones and leaves some out. This repertoire shows hundreds of thousands of clones, approximately 91% found once; its top ten account for 0.65% to 0.95%. Deletions cut 4 bases from V and 0 bases from J, with 16 bases between. Looked up from germline, CDR1 is SGHRS and CDR2 is YFSETQ. The CDR3 contains 16 residues. The source is a woman in her twenties or thirties with acute or convalescent COVID-19. The sample was peripheral blood. The rearrangement links TRBV5-1 to TRBJ1-1, with D tentatively TRBD1 (5 bases). CDR3 region: CASSLGWGAMNTEAFF. The CDR3 DNA is TGCGCCAGCAGCCTAGGTTGGGGCGCCATGAACACTGAAGCTTTCTTT.